This T cell receptor beta chain emerged from a study of OX40 agonist ivuxolimab in advanced cancers. About the research overall: The dose-escalation group included hepatocellular carcinoma, melanoma, renal cell carcinoma and head and neck cancer. Partial responses occurred in three patients (one hepatocellular carcinoma, two cutaneous melanoma). Study-level findings and limits: More expanded clones were found, on average, in CD8+ than in CD4+ T cells. Within 6 weeks, CD4+ and CD8+ blood T cells expanded clonally at 0.1 to 3.0 mg/kg.

The CDR3 spans 12 residues. Germline V gene sequence: CDR1 LNHDA, CDR2 SQIVND (reference sequence). V was pared by 9 bases and J by 7 bases, with 13 bases between. Sequenced by immunoSEQ multiplex PCR; TCRdb stores in-frame clones only, minus some. The sample lists 70,000 to 95,000 clones, more than 85% occurring once. On this clone: What it binds is not known.

The sample consisted of CD4+ or CD8+ T cells sorted from blood, taken in a trial of the OX40 agonist ivuxolimab. V gene TRBV19 combines with J gene TRBJ1-3; no clear D. This clonotype was obtained from an adult with an advanced solid tumor such as melanoma, head and neck, liver or kidney cancer. CDR3 nucleotide sequence: TGTGCCAGCCGAACATCCACCAACACCATATATTTT. It codes for CASRTSTNTIYF.